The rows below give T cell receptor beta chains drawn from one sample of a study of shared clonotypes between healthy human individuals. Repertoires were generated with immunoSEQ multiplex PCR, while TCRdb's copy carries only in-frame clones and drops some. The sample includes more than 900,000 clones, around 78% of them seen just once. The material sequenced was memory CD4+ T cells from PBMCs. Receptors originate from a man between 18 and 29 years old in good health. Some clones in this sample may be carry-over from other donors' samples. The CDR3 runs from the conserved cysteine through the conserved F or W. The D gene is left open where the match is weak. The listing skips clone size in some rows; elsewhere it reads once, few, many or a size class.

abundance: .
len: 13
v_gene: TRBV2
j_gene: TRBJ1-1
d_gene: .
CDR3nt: TGTGCCAGCAATCGGCTGGTGCGCACTGAAGCTTTCTTT
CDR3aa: CASNRLVRTEAFF

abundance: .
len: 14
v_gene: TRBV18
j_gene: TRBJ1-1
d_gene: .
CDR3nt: TGTGCCAGCCACCCGACGGCAGTGAACACTGAAGCTTTCTTT
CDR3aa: CASHPTAVNTEAFF

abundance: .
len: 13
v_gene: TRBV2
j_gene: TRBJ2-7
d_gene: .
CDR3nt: TGTGCCAGCCGCCCGCAGACACCCTACGAGCAGTACTTC
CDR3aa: CASRPQTPYEQYF

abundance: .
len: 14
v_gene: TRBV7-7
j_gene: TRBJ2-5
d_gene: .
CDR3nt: TGTGCCAGCAGCTTTTCGGGGAGTGGAGAGACCCAGTACTTC
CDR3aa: CASSFSGSGETQYF

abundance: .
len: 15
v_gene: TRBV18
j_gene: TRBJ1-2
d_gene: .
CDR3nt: TGTGCCAGCTCCCAGAGCTTAGGACGGACCTATGGCTACACCTTC
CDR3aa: CASSQSLGRTYGYTF

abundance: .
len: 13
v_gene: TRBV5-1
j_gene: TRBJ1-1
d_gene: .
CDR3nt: TGCGCCAGCAGGGAGAGCAGGGAGACTGAAGCTTTCTTT
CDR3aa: CASRESRETEAFF

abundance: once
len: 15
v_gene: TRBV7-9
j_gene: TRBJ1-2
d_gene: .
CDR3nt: TGTGCCAGCAGCTTAGGGGACCGGGACCAGGGCGGCTACACCTTC
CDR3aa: CASSLGDRDQGGYTF

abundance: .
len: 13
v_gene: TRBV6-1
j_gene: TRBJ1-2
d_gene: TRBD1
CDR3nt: TGTGCCAGCAGCCTAGGACAGGTGGATGGCTACACCTTC
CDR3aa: CASSLGQVDGYTF

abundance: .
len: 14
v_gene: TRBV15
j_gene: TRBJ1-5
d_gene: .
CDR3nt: TGTGCCACCAGCAGGCCCGGTGGGAATCAGCCCCAGCATTTT
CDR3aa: CATSRPGGNQPQHF

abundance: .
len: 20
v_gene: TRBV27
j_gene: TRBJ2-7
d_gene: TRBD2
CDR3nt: TGTGCCAGCAGTTTAAGGGGGTCTAGCGGGAGTCTCGCTATCCCCTACGAGCAGTACTTC
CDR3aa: CASSLRGSSGSLAIPYEQYF